This T cell receptor beta chain was obtained from a study of blood T cell repertoires in COVID-19 (dated by TCRdb to about 2020). About the study as a whole: Collaborator samples came from the United States, Italy and Spain and covered acute and convalescent phases of COVID-19. The material from the prospective study consisted of cDNA or gDNA derived from T cells, B-cell-depleted T cells, or PBMCs. Deeply sampled blood TCRbeta repertoires from subjects exposed to, actively infected with, or recovered from COVID-19 were included in the dataset. The repertoires were made available in a free public database intended to serve as a resource for research on the immune response to SARS-CoV-2. The samples were drawn from the first 160 participants of the ongoing ImmuneRACE study and from 1,254 subjects provided by 6 global collaborators. Sample metadata almost always included a de-identified subject ID, COVID-19 status, age in years and sex. Where available, HLA class I and class II types were obtained from metadata supplied by the sample provider rather than from assay-based typing.

TCRbeta CDR3 regions were amplified from genomic DNA using the immunoSEQ Assay, a bias-controlled multiplex PCR. Per the source publication's procedure: Within the assay, amplification of reference gene primers was used to estimate how many nucleated cells each sample contained. To quantify the absolute abundance of each unique TCRbeta CDR3 rearrangement, sequence reads were collapsed and filtered. For each sample, productive Simpson clonality was calculated as the square root of Simpson's diversity index over productive rearrangements. What TCRdb holds here is the immuneACCESS table cut down to in-frame rearrangements. Part of the clones is not present; checked against another copy, under half of the missing clones reflect an unresolved V gene, and the others are unexplained. D and trimming were read from the DNA, whereas the V and J calls and clone size are those reported in that table. For this sample there are about 210,000 clones; about four fifths appear just once. Around 10% of the sample lies in the top ten.

The paper's findings and limits, for the study overall: The amount of clinical and demographic metadata varied by source and participant and was provided uncurated.

Note on this clone: What this receptor recognizes is not known. No much larger clone is present one base from it, and per-base qualities are unavailable.

The V end gives up 7 bases and the J end 6 bases, leaving 10 bases in the junction not matched to a gene. CDR3 length: 14 amino acids, cysteine to phenylalanine. Only the CDR3 portion is preserved as DNA: 42 bases, with reading frame beginning at the first base. Via the germline V gene, CDR1 is MDHEN and CDR2 SYDVKM. In the prospective study, participants were about 18 to 100 years old, resided in about 25 geographic areas of the United States, and were enrolled through a virtual design. In the prospective study, participants were assigned to cohorts based on the clinical history participants reported in a screening survey and a study questionnaire. Mobile phlebotomists in the prospective study collected whole blood, serum and a nasopharyngeal or oropharyngeal swab from every participant. Over a roughly 2-month period, participants in the prospective study had the option of providing additional blood draws and questionnaires. Before DNA extraction, blood samples from the prospective study were shipped at room temperature or frozen.

Recombination linked TRBV28 to TRBJ2-3; TRBD2 aligns with 7 central bases. What was sequenced was PBMCs or T cells enriched from blood (not recorded which). The TCR comes from a woman in her forties or fifties with acute COVID-19. In nucleotides, the sequence is TGTGCCAGCAAAGGCGAGCGGGGCTCCGATACGCAGTATTTT. The resulting protein is CASKGERGSDTQYF.